The 21 T cell receptor beta chains in this list originate from one sample, sequenced in a study of shared clonotypes between healthy human individuals (dated by TCRdb to 2018 to 2020). Libraries were built with the immunoSEQ multiplex PCR assay. Here the immuneACCESS table is served through TCRdb, limited to in-frame sequences with V and J called. Missing clones are a known gap in these copies; in checked studies unresolved V genes cover under half, and the rest lacks a known reason. The sample contains over a million clones, 75% to 85% of them found a single time. 0.6% to 0.7% of the sample comes from the top ten. The sequencing input was memory CD4+ T cells from PBMCs. The cell subset or site label here, explained by the study, means: CD45RA-negative fraction. The receptors were gathered from a man aged 18 to 29 in good health. Some clones in this sample may be carry-over from other donors' samples.

As concerns this clone: Other DNA sequences in the same sample also yield this CDR3. The genes are TRBV10-3 and TRBJ2-3; 10 bases map to TRBD2. CDR3 length: 12 amino acids. Germline CDR1 and CDR2: ENHRY and SYGVKD. J was trimmed by 5 bases and V by 8 bases; bases with no gene match: 1. The CDR3 loop reads CAIRTSGDTQYF. The CDR3 nucleotides are TGTGCCATCCGGACTAGCGGAGATACGCAGTATTTT.

This sequence joins TRBV28 and TRBJ1-2, with TRBD1 identical over 12 bases. The junction had 9 bases not matched to a gene; V was cut back by 5 bases and J by 2 bases. The length of the CDR3 is 17 residues. Germline V gene lookup returns CDR1 MDHEN and CDR2 SYDVKM. CDR3 amino acids: CASSPWGTGGTNYGYTF. The DNA for the CDR3 is TGTGCCAGCAGTCCGTGGGGGACAGGGGGCACCAACTATGGCTACACCTTC.

This chain connects TRBV29-1 to TRBJ2-6; D is unresolved. The germline V and J ends were trimmed by 4 bases and 0 bases, with 4 bases remaining between them. CDR3 length: 13 amino acids. The germline gives CDR1 SQVTM, CDR2 ANQGSEA. As DNA, the CDR3 is TGCAGCGTTGGTAACTCTGGGGCCAACGTCCTGACTTTC. Translated, it gives CSVGNSGANVLTF. Variable domain in full (rest from reference TRBV29-1 and TRBJ2-6): SAVISQKPSRDICQRGTSLTIQCQVDSQVTMMFWYRQQPGQSLTLIATANQGSEATYESGFVIDKFPISRPNLTFSTLTVSNMSPEDSSIYLCSVGNSGANVLTFGAGSRLTVL.

The V and J genes are TRBV7-3 and TRBJ1-1, with D unclear. Germline V gene sequence: CDR1 SGHTA, CDR2 FQGTGA. The CDR3 consists of 16 residues. V was clipped by 2 bases and J by 0 bases, with 13 bases between them. As DNA, the CDR3 is TGTGCCAGCAGCTTATTAGGCCTTGGGATGAACACTGAAGCTTTCTTT. It yields the protein CASSLLGLGMNTEAFF.

The chain couples TRBV7-9 to TRBJ1-2, with unresolved D. The germline V gene encodes CDR1 SEHNR and CDR2 FQNEAQ (reference sequence). V was clipped by 0 bases and J by 2 bases, with 7 bases between them. This CDR3 region has 14 residues. CDR3 residues: CASSLARANYGYTF. Written as DNA, the CDR3 is TGTGCCAGCAGCTTAGCGCGGGCGAACTATGGCTACACCTTC.

The rearrangement links TRBV5-4 to TRBJ2-7, with a tentative D call TRBD1 (6 bases). Germline CDR1 is SGHNT and CDR2 is YYREEE (reference sequence). CDR3 size: 15 residues. Trimming shortened V by 4 bases and J by 2 bases, and 16 bases separated the two germline ends. The CDR3 DNA reads TGTGCCAGCAGCCTTGGGGCAGGGGTCACCTACGAGCAGTACTTC. It translates to CASSLGAGVTYEQYF.

V and J are TRBV6-1 and TRBJ2-5, with 11 positions matching TRBD1. The junction had 8 bases not matched to a gene; V was cut back by 4 bases and J by 4 bases. CDR1 and CDR2 (germline): MNHNS, SASEGT. The CDR3 runs to 16 residues. The CDR3 region is CASSGKGQGVGETQYF. The CDR3 DNA follows: TGTGCCAGCAGTGGCAAGGGACAGGGGGTAGGAGAGACCCAGTACTTC.

The chain couples TRBV15 to TRBJ2-2; 12 nucleotides match TRBD2. The CDR3 extends over 21 amino acids. Per germline, CDR1 LNHNV and CDR2 YYDKDF (reference sequence). The ends lost 3 bases at V and 0 bases at J; junction bases unmatched: 14. As DNA, the CDR3 is TGTGCCACCAGCAGTCACTCGGGGCTAGCGGGAGGGCCGGCGAACACCGGGGAGCTGTTTTTT. Amino acid sequence: CATSSHSGLAGGPANTGELFF. Complete variable domain (other parts from reference TRBV15 and TRBJ2-2): DAMVIQNPRYQVTQFGKPVTLSCSQTLNHNVMYWYQQKSSQAPKLLFHYYDKDFNNEADTPDNFQSRRPNTSFCFLDIRSPGLGDTAMYLCATSSHSGLAGGPANTGELFFGEGSRLTVL.

This rearrangement joins TRBV30 to TRBJ1-5; D is uncertain. Per the germline V gene, CDR1 is GTSNPN and CDR2 is SVGIG (reference sequence). The V end lost 3 bases, the J end lost 3 bases, and 9 bases lay between the germline ends. The CDR3 spans 13 residues. The CDR3 DNA follows: TGTGCCTGGAGAGCTGGAAACAATCAGCCCCAGCATTTT. Translated, it gives CAWRAGNNQPQHF.

The chain combines TRBV7-7 with TRBJ2-6, with a weak D call TRBD1 (5 bases). Germline V lookup: CDR1 SSHAT, CDR2 FNYEAQ (reference sequence). The CDR3 loop spans 15 amino acids. With 5 bases removed from V and 4 bases from J, the gap between germline ends came to 12 bases. CDR3 DNA: TGTGCCAGCAGCCCTACAGGTAACGGGGCCAACGTCCTGACTTTC. It yields the protein CASSPTGNGANVLTF. Full variable domain (missing parts from reference TRBV7-7 and TRBJ2-6): GAGVSQSPRYKVTKRGQDVTLRCDPISSHATLYWYQQALGQGPEFLTYFNYEAQPDKSGLPSDRFSAERPEGSISTLTIQRTEQRDSAMYRCASSPTGNGANVLTFGAGSRLTVL.

The chain joins TRBV7-9 to TRBJ2-3; 7 bases are shared with TRBD2. The CDR3 contains 14 residues. V shed 7 bases and J 1 base; nucleotides not matched to a gene: 5. From germline, CDR1 is SEHNR and CDR2 FQNEAQ (reference sequence). The CDR3 here is CASTDRGGTDTQYF. The DNA for the CDR3 is TGTGCCAGCACCGATCGGGGGGGCACAGATACGCAGTATTTT.

J is TRBJ2-7 and V is TRBV5-1; 7 bases match TRBD2. Unmatched junction bases numbered 8, after V lost 4 bases and J lost 4 bases. The germline CDR1 and CDR2 sequences are SGHRS and YFSETQ. The CDR3 is made up of 14 amino acids. As DNA, the CDR3 is TGCGCCAGCAGCCCGGAGGGAGGGCCGTACGAGCAGTACTTC. This codes for CASSPEGGPYEQYF.

The genes are TRBV5-8 and TRBJ1-1; tentative D call: TRBD1 (5 bases). Germline loops: CDR1 SGHTS, CDR2 YDEGEE. V lost 0 bases to trimming and J lost 3 bases, with 9 bases between them. This CDR3 has 14 residues. CDR3 nucleotide sequence: TGTGCCAGCAGCTTGGTGTGGGGGTACACTGAAGCTTTCTTT. It translates to CASSLVWGYTEAFF.

The sample holds one count of this clone. Here the CDR3 DNA reads TGCGCCAGCAGCCAAGAAGGGGGCGGGGTCTCCTACAATGAGCAGTTCTTC. Translating gives CASSQEGGGVSYNEQFF. J is TRBJ2-1 and V is TRBV4-1; possibly TRBD1 for D (7 bases). This CDR3 is 17 amino acids long. V was pared by 0 bases and J by 0 bases, with 12 bases between. Germline assignment: CDR1 MGHRA and CDR2 YSYEKL.

This clone was observed at least ten times. The sample has other DNA sequences that encode this CDR3 too. This chain links TRBV6-6 with TRBJ1-1; a weak D match, TRBD1 (5 bases). The CDR3 loop spans 14 amino acids. Germline CDR1 MNHNY, CDR2 SVGAGI (reference sequence). Trimming stripped 5 bases from V and 3 bases from J, with 13 bases between. The CDR3 reads CASSRDSLYTEAFF. CDR3 DNA: TGTGCCAGCAGTCGTGACAGCCTGTACACTGAAGCTTTCTTT.

This clone was recorded once. The genes are TRBV20-1 and TRBJ1-2, with D perhaps matching TRBD1 (5 bases). This CDR3 comprises 11 residues. The V gene's germline CDR1 is DFQATT and CDR2 SNEGSKA (reference sequence). The V and J ends lost 6 bases and 7 bases respectively, with 12 bases between them. CDR3 nucleotides: TGCAGTGCGGCAGGGTATTCTGGCTACACCTTC. This gives the protein CSAAGYSGYTF.

The V gene is TRBV28, the J gene TRBJ2-7; 7 bases are a match to TRBD2. Trimming took 6 bases from V and 0 from J; bases not matched to a gene: 8. Germline CDR1 is MDHEN and CDR2 is SYDVKM. The CDR3 runs 15 residues. CDR3 coding DNA: TGTGCCAGCAGGGCCGTTGGGGAGGGCTCCTACGAGCAGTACTTC. Protein sequence: CASRAVGEGSYEQYF.

The CDR3, as DNA: TGTGCCAGCAGCCTCGGGTCAACCTATGGCTACACCTTC. This gives the protein CASSLGSTYGYTF. J is TRBJ1-2 and V is TRBV7-3, with D hard to call. Trimming removed 5 bases at V and 4 bases at J, with 11 bases between. The CDR3 extends over 13 amino acids. Germline CDR1 reads SGHTA; CDR2 reads FQGTGA.

The V gene is TRBV4-1, the J gene TRBJ2-3, with TRBD2 as a possible D gene (6 bases). Germline assignment: CDR1 MGHRA and CDR2 YSYEKL. The CDR3 runs 15 residues. The V and J ends lost 1 base and 4 bases respectively, with 12 bases between them. CDR3 bases: TGCGCCAGCAGCCAAGCCGGGGGTAGGGCAGATACGCAGTATTTT. Protein sequence: CASSQAGGRADTQYF.

Points on this clone: The sample contains more than one DNA sequence encoding this CDR3. V and J are TRBV5-1 and TRBJ2-6; D is uncertain. The CDR3 contains 15 residues. Trimming removed 0 bases from V and 0 bases from J, with 4 bases in between. Germline CDR1 and CDR2: SGHRS and YFSETQ. CDR3 protein: CASSLGHSGANVLTF. CDR3 bases: TGCGCCAGCAGCTTGGGACACTCTGGGGCCAACGTCCTGACTTTC.

The gene calls are TRBV19 and TRBJ2-7, with 8 positions matching TRBD2. CDR1 is LNHDA, CDR2 SQIVND, per germline (reference sequence). With V trimmed by 8 bases and J by 5 bases, 14 bases remained unmatched. The CDR3 contains 15 residues. CDR3 in amino acids: CASGTGTRGFNEQYF. DNA of the CDR3: TGTGCCAGTGGAACCGGGACTAGGGGCTTTAACGAGCAGTACTTC.